This TCR beta chain was captured by sequencing in a study of CXCR3-negative and CXCR3-positive naive CD8 T cells. The TRB libraries of cDNA were built by UMI-labeled 5' RACE. TCRdb derives one entry per CDR3 protein from the 5' RACE reads, leaving out DNA. The sample totals about 85,000 distinct CDR3 sequences. The study's findings and limits: More hydrophobic TRB CDR3s were found in CXCR3-positive naive cells than in CXCR3-negative naive cells.

As to this clonotype: The antigen is undetermined.

The CDR3 covers 14 residues. Germline V gene sequence: CDR1 SQVTM, CDR2 ANQGSEA. Triplicate sorting captured roughly 300,000 cells each from every CD8+ T cell subset. This clonotype was obtained from a human donor in good health. Some clones in this sample may be carry-over from other donors' samples. Sequences were obtained from naive CXCR3+ CD8+ T cells from blood. Subset denoted: CD45RO-CCR7+CD27+CD95- naive CD8+ T cells expressing CXCR3 (TNR3+). The chain is built from TRBV29-1 and TRBJ2-2. The CDR3 loop is CSVEGLGKTGELFF.